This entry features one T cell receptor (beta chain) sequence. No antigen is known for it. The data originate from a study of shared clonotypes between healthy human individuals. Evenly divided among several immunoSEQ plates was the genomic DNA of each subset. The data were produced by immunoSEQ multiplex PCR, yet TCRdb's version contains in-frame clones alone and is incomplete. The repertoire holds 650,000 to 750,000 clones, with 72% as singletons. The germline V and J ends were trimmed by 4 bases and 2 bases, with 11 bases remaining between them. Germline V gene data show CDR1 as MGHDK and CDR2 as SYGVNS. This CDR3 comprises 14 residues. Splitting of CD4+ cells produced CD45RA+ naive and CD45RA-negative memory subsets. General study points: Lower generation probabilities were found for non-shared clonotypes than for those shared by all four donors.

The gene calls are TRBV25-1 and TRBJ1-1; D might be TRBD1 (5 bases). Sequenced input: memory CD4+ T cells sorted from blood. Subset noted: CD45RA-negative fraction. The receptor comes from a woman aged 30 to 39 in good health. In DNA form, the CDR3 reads TGTGCCAGCAGTGTCGGGGACGGAAACACTGAAGCTTTCTTT. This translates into CASSVGDGNTEAFF.